Sequencing of this TCR beta chain was carried out in a study of blood T cells in healthy people across ages. Broader study findings: Naive CD4+ cell counts and diversity both ran higher in long-lived than in aged donors. Per million T cells, the diversity of TCR beta decreased roughly linearly as age advanced.

Germline V gives CDR1 SGHTA, CDR2 FQGNSA. Trimming stripped 1 base from V and 6 bases from J, with 9 bases between. CDR3 size: 14 residues. A remark on this clonotype: What it binds is unknown.

A J-beta primer mix and a sample-barcoded 5' primer were used in a second PCR of about 7 to 12 cycles. TCRdb analysed the 5' RACE reads with MiXCR anew, one entry per CDR3 protein. The sample consists of hundreds of thousands of distinct CDR3 sequences, 40% to 50% of them appearing once. The sample, around 10 milliliters of peripheral blood, was drawn from each donor. PBMCs, at least 7 million per sample, were isolated. This sequence joins TRBV7-2 and TRBJ2-2; D not resolved. The TCR was taken from a man of 80 years or more in good health. Sequenced: blood. CDR3 region: CASSLEGWAGELFF. CDR3 DNA sequence: TGTGCCAGCAGCTTAGAAGGTTGGGCCGGGGAGCTGTTTTTT.